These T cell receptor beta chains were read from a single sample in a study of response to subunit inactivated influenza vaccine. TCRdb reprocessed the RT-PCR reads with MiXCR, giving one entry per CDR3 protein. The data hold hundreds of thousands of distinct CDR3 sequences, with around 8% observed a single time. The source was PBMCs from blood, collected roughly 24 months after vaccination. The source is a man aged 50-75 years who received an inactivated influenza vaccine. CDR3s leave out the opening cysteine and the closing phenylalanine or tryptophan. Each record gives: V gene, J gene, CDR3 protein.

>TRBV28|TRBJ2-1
ASSLVRIAYNEQF
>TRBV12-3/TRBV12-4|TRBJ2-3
ASSPTRGGGTDTQY
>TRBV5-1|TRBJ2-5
ASSASVAGRDQETQY
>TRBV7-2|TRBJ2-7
ASSLGLAGDHEQY
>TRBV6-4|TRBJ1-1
ASRQSLNTEAF
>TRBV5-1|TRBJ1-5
ASMDGTGNQPQH
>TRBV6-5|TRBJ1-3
ASMGAGNTIY
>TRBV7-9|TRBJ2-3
ASSLATGFTDTQY
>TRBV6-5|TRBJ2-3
ASSYGAVGDTQY
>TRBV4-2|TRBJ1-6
ASSQEWTTDNSPLH
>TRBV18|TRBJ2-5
ASSYGTSGKETQY
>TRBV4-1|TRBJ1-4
ASSQEGQGKLF
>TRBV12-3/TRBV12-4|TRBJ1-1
ASKPGLKDTEAF
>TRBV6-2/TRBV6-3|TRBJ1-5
ASSVTISNQPQH
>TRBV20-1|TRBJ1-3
SATSGARNTIY
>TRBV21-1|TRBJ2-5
ASSVASGSGETQY
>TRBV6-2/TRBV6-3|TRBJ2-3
ASTRDDTDTQY